Below are 31 T cell receptor beta chains sequenced from a single sample in a study of T cell responses to AZD1222 COVID-19 vaccine (dated by TCRdb to the early 2020s). The sample's time point, from its label and the paper: about 28 days (+/-7) after the second vaccine dose. The library came from the immunoSEQ multiplex PCR assay. TCRdb retrieved this table from immuneACCESS and kept in-frame rearrangements only. Not all clones are present; in checked studies, unresolved V genes account for under half, and no reason is known for the remainder. This sample has 150,000 to 200,000 clones in its table, and roughly 94% of those were observed once. Clones ranked in the top ten supply 5.1% of the sample. The sequencing used peripheral blood, collected 28 days after the second AZD1222 dose. These receptors were taken from an adult who received the AZD1222 COVID-19 vaccine.

This rearrangement joins TRBV19 to TRBJ2-2, with D perhaps matching TRBD2 (5 bases). Germline values: CDR1 LNHDA, CDR2 SQIVND (reference sequence). Trimming took 7 bases from V and 7 from J, leaving 22 bases between them. This CDR3 has 16 amino acids. The CDR3 region is CASNDGYLRASGELFF. DNA of the CDR3: TGTGCCAGTAACGACGGATATTTGCGGGCCAGCGGGGAGCTGTTTTTT.

The CDR3, as DNA: TGCAGCGTTGAAAGGGTTAGCGGTGACTCCTACGAGCAGTACTTC. Its translation is CSVERVSGDSYEQYF. The chain links TRBV29-1 to TRBJ2-7, with TRBD2 as a possible D gene (6 bases). Germline loops: CDR1 SQVTM, CDR2 ANQGSEA. This CDR3 has 15 residues. The germline V and J ends were trimmed by 2 bases and 0 bases, with 14 bases remaining between them.

The CDR3 coding sequence is TGTGCCACCAGCAGACCTAGCGCTAGCTCCTACAATGAGCAGTTCTTC. Translating it yields CATSRPSASSYNEQFF. The chain carries TRBV15 and TRBJ2-1; a possible D gene is TRBD2 (6 bases). Germline V gene lookup returns CDR1 LNHNV and CDR2 YYDKDF (reference sequence). Trimming removed 2 bases from V and 0 bases from J, with 11 bases in between. The CDR3 runs to 16 residues.

This clone appeared once. The chain recombines TRBV19 with TRBJ2-3, with a possible D match to TRBD2 (6 bases). The CDR3 sequence is 15 residues long. Between the trimmed V and J ends, which lost 1 base and 3 bases, there was a span of 11 bases. Germline assignment: CDR1 LNHDA and CDR2 SQIVND (reference sequence). CDR3 residues: CASSIGAGPTDTQYF. The CDR3 DNA reads as TGTGCCAGTAGTATAGGAGCGGGCCCGACAGATACGCAGTATTTT.

The genes are TRBV4-1 and TRBJ2-7, with 8 bases lining up with TRBD2. Germline trimming cut 4 bases from V and 3 bases from J; bases unmatched to any gene: 8. The CDR3 runs 15 residues. Germline V lookup: CDR1 MGHRA, CDR2 YSYEKL. Here the CDR3 DNA reads TGCGCCAGCAGCCTTCAAAGCGGGAGTAACTACGAGCAGTACTTC. The encoded protein is CASSLQSGSNYEQYF.

The chain employs TRBV18 and TRBJ2-5; the match to TRBD2 covers 7 bases. Germline V CDR1 and CDR2: KGHSH, LQKENI. The CDR3 is 15 amino acids. J gave up 3 bases and V 3 bases, and 7 bases lay outside the gene matches. CDR3 DNA sequence: TGTGCCAGCTCACCTGTAGGACTAGGGAAAGAGACCCAGTACTTC. This translates into CASSPVGLGKETQYF.

V gene TRBV7-9 combines with J gene TRBJ1-1; D remains unclear. Trimming shortened V by 5 bases and J by 4 bases, and 11 bases separated the two germline ends. CDR1 is SEHNR and CDR2 is FQNEAQ in the germline V gene (reference sequence). The CDR3 sequence is 13 residues long. CDR3 in DNA: TGTGCCAGCAGCCTAAAGGGTATCACTGAAGCTTTCTTT. This translates into CASSLKGITEAFF.

The V and J genes are TRBV4-1 and TRBJ1-1; D is possibly TRBD1 (5 bases). Germline CDR1 MGHRA, CDR2 YSYEKL. The CDR3 contains 15 residues. V lost 3 bases, J lost 2 bases, and 13 bases lay in between. The CDR3 nucleotides are TGCGCCAGCAGCCACCCGGGGGGATACAACACTGAAGCTTTCTTT. Protein product: CASSHPGGYNTEAFF.

The chain carries TRBV11-2 and TRBJ2-1, with 7 nucleotides matching TRBD1. The CDR3 totals 18 residues. Germline CDR1 SGHAT, CDR2 FQNNGV. Trimming removed 5 bases from V and 4 bases from J; junction bases left unmatched: 17. The CDR3 sequence is CASSRAATGTLGYNEQFF. The CDR3 bases are TGTGCCAGCAGCCGAGCGGCGACAGGGACGTTAGGGTACAATGAGCAGTTCTTC.

The chain combines TRBV5-5 with TRBJ2-7; no reliable D call. Looked up from germline, CDR1 is SGHKS and CDR2 is YYEKEE (reference sequence). This CDR3 region has 12 residues. V gave up 2 bases and J gave up 3 bases, with 6 bases separating them. The CDR3 region is CASSFADYEQYF. The CDR3 coding sequence is TGTGCCAGCAGCTTCGCCGACTACGAGCAGTACTTC. Drawing the rest from reference TRBV5-5 and TRBJ2-7, the complete variable domain is DAGVTQSPTHLIKTRGQQVTLRCSPISGHKSVSWYQQVLGQGPQFIFQYYEKEERGRGNFPDRFSARQFPNYSSELNVNALLLGDSALYLCASSFADYEQYFGPGTRLTVT.

The rearrangement links TRBV5-1 to TRBJ2-7; 14 bases agree with TRBD2. V shed 4 bases and J 4 bases; nucleotides not matched to a gene: 7. Looked up from germline, CDR1 is SGHRS and CDR2 is YFSETQ. The CDR3 totals 16 residues. CDR3 sequence: CASSTPGLAGVYEQYF. Here the CDR3 DNA reads TGCGCCAGCAGCACACCGGGACTAGCGGGAGTTTACGAGCAGTACTTC.

The V and J genes are TRBV19 and TRBJ1-5; 7 positions match TRBD1. This CDR3 spans 17 amino acids. The germline V gene encodes CDR1 LNHDA and CDR2 SQIVND (reference sequence). After removal of 4 bases from V and 7 bases from J, the junction contained 16 bases not matched to a gene. The CDR3 loop reads CASSTQRRQGRRQPQHF. The CDR3 DNA reads as TGTGCCAGTAGTACCCAACGACGACAGGGAAGGAGACAGCCCCAGCATTTT.

V is TRBV7-8 and J is TRBJ2-7; D remains ambiguous. Trimming shortened V by 4 bases and J by 5 bases, and 12 bases separated the two germline ends. Germline values: CDR1 SGHVS, CDR2 FQNEAQ. The CDR3 sequence is 13 residues long. The CDR3 DNA reads TGTGCCAGCAGCTCTCTGACTTCGAACGAGCAGTACTTC. Protein: CASSSLTSNEQYF.

The chain has TRBV30 and TRBJ1-5, with 8 bases lining up with TRBD1. Germline V gives CDR1 GTSNPN, CDR2 SVGIG (reference sequence). V gave up 4 bases and J gave up 3 bases; unmatched junction bases: 14. The CDR3 has 17 residues. CDR3 loop: CAWIPGQETRTNQPQHF. For the CDR3, the DNA is TGTGCCTGGATCCCGGGACAGGAAACCAGGACCAATCAGCCCCAGCATTTT.

The chain combines TRBV6-2 or TRBV6-3 with TRBJ2-7; tentatively, D is TRBD1 (8 bases). From germline, CDR1 is MNHEY and CDR2 SVGEGT. The CDR3 has 16 amino acids. V lost 5 bases and J 3 bases, leaving 20 bases between the germline ends. This chain's CDR3 is CASSARTGRALYEQYF. The CDR3 nucleotides read TGTGCCAGCAGTGCCCGGACAGGGAGGGCCCTCTACGAGCAGTACTTC.

The V gene is TRBV19, the J gene TRBJ2-6, with D hard to call. This CDR3 region has 16 residues. V dropped 3 bases and J dropped 1 base, with 10 bases sitting between them. Germline V gene lookup returns CDR1 LNHDA and CDR2 SQIVND (reference sequence). CDR3 bases: TGTGCCAGTAGTATCGGTAGGGTATCTGGGGCCAACGTCCTGACTTTC. It is translated as CASSIGRVSGANVLTF.

The V and J genes are TRBV10-3 and TRBJ2-1; D ambiguous. V dropped 0 bases and J dropped 2 bases, with 11 bases sitting between them. CDR1 ENHRY and CDR2 SYGVKD come from the germline V gene. The CDR3 spans 16 residues. CDR3 in DNA: TGTGCCATCAGTGAGTCTACGGACGCCCCCTACAATGAGCAGTTCTTC. Its protein product is CAISESTDAPYNEQFF.

The chain employs TRBV5-4 and TRBJ1-1; 7 nucleotides agree with TRBD1. In germline, CDR1 is SGHNT, CDR2 YYREEE (reference sequence). V dropped 5 bases and J dropped 1; count of bases not matched to a gene: 11. There are 16 residues in the CDR3. CDR3 residues: CASSKGQTRSNTEAFF. DNA of the CDR3: TGTGCCAGCAGTAAGGGACAGACCCGCTCGAACACTGAAGCTTTCTTT. The variable domain in full, with the rest retrieved from reference TRBV5-4 and TRBJ1-1, is ETGVTQSPTHLIKTRGQQVTLRCSSQSGHNTVSWYQQALGQGPQFIFQYYREEENGRGNFPPRFSGLQFPNYSSELNVNALELDDSALYLCASSKGQTRSNTEAFFGQGTRLTVV.

The chain is built from TRBV6-5 and TRBJ2-1; D is ambiguous. The germline gives CDR1 MNHEY, CDR2 SVGAGI. The CDR3 covers 11 residues. V lost 6 bases and J lost 4, with 4 bases in between. The CDR3 reads CASSAYNEQFF. The CDR3 bases are TGTGCCAGCAGCGCTTACAATGAGCAGTTCTTC.

The chain is built from TRBV6-5 and TRBJ2-7, with 7 bases lining up with TRBD1. Germline V gene sequence: CDR1 MNHEY, CDR2 SVGAGI. The J segment lost 3 bases and the V segment lost 6 bases, leaving 5 bases of the junction unmatched. The CDR3 length is 13 residues. The CDR3 loop reads CASRFDRDYEQYF. The DNA of the CDR3 is TGTGCCAGCAGATTCGACAGGGACTACGAGCAGTACTTC.

The chain couples TRBV3-1 (or the pseudogene TRBV3-2) to TRBJ1-4; D might be TRBD1 (5 bases). The germline CDR1 and CDR2 sequences are LGHDT and YNNKEL (reference sequence). This CDR3 has 13 residues. V was clipped by 4 bases and J by 9 bases, with 12 bases between them. The CDR3 spells CASSLGQGQKLFF. The CDR3 region has the DNA TGTGCCAGCAGCCTTGGGCAGGGCCAAAAACTGTTTTTT.

The V and J genes are TRBV4-3 and TRBJ2-3; D gene uncertain. This CDR3 region has 15 residues. V lost 1 base to trimming and J lost 6 bases, with 14 bases between them. The V gene's germline CDR1 is LGHNA and CDR2 YSLEER. CDR3 sequence (DNA): TGCGCCAGCAGCCAAGGTGGGCTTTCGTTGGATACGCAGTATTTT. Translation gives CASSQGGLSLDTQYF.

The chain combines TRBV19 with TRBJ1-5, with TRBD1 identical over 8 bases. J was trimmed by 2 bases and V by 7 bases; bases with no gene match: 7. The CDR3 is 15 amino acids. In germline, CDR1 is LNHDA, CDR2 SQIVND (reference sequence). The CDR3 region is CASTATGGGNQPQHF. CDR3 coding DNA: TGTGCCAGTACCGCAACAGGGGGGGGCAATCAGCCCCAGCATTTT.

CDR3 loop: CASSQERLGAYEQYF. The CDR3 DNA reads TGCGCCAGCAGCCAAGAGAGATTAGGCGCCTACGAGCAGTACTTC. The V and J genes are TRBV4-3 and TRBJ2-7, with no clear D. Deletions cut 0 bases from V and 2 bases from J, with 11 bases between. The CDR3 extends over 15 amino acids. CDR1 and CDR2 (germline): LGHNA, YSLEER.

The V gene is TRBV2, the J gene TRBJ1-3, with TRBD1 as a possible D gene (5 bases). Germline V lookup: CDR1 SNHLY, CDR2 FYNNEI. This CDR3 contains 17 residues. Between the trimmed V and J ends, which lost 0 bases and 3 bases, there was a span of 15 bases. The CDR3 here is CASSEALLTVRGNTIYF. CDR3 coding DNA: TGTGCCAGCAGTGAAGCGCTTCTGACAGTCCGTGGAAACACCATATATTTT.

This sequence joins TRBV18 and TRBJ2-3, with TRBD2 matching 9 bases. V lost 2 bases, J lost 3 bases, and 6 bases stayed unmatched. In germline, CDR1 is KGHSH, CDR2 LQKENI. The CDR3 consists of 16 residues. The DNA of the CDR3 is TGTGCCAGCTCACCATCAATCGCGGGAGGGACAGATACGCAGTATTTT. This encodes CASSPSIAGGTDTQYF.

This chain connects TRBV28 to TRBJ2-7; weak D call: TRBD2 (7 bases). Looked up from germline, CDR1 is MDHEN and CDR2 is SYDVKM. V lost 3 bases and J 3 bases, leaving 12 bases between the germline ends. The CDR3 runs 14 residues. The CDR3 region is CASSFGGGVYEQYF. Written as DNA, the CDR3 is TGTGCCAGCAGTTTTGGAGGGGGGGTCTACGAGCAGTACTTC. Looking up the rest from reference TRBV28 and TRBJ2-7 gives the full variable domain: DVKVTQSSRYLVKRTGEKVFLECVQDMDHENMFWYRQDPGLGLRLIYFSYDVKMKEKGDIPEGYSVSREKKERFSLILESASTNQTSMYLCASSFGGGVYEQYFGPGTRLTVT.

V gene TRBV3-1 (or the pseudogene TRBV3-2) combines with J gene TRBJ2-1; 11 bases are shared with TRBD2. Germline CDR1 is LGHDT and CDR2 is YNNKEL (reference sequence). J gave up 4 bases and V 0 bases, and 5 bases lay outside the gene matches. The CDR3 covers 17 residues. The CDR3 loop is CASSQEVAGGRYNEQFF. The CDR3 DNA sequence: TGTGCCAGCAGCCAAGAGGTAGCGGGAGGGCGGTACAATGAGCAGTTCTTC.

This sequence joins TRBV18 and TRBJ1-1; tentatively, D is TRBD1 (5 bases). CDR1 and CDR2 (germline): KGHSH, LQKENI. V was pared by 6 bases and J by 2 bases, with 10 bases between. This CDR3 is 13 amino acids long. CDR3 protein: CASSQGQNTEAFF. The CDR3 bases are TGTGCCAGCTCCCAAGGACAAAACACTGAAGCTTTCTTT.

This chain connects TRBV19 to TRBJ2-3; 11 nucleotides match TRBD2. V gave up 1 base and J gave up 4 bases; unmatched junction bases: 1. Per the germline V gene, CDR1 is LNHDA and CDR2 is SQIVND (reference sequence). The CDR3 length is 15 residues. In DNA, the CDR3 is TGTGCCAGTAGTATAGTAGCGGGAGGGGCAGATACGCAGTATTTT. Translated, it gives CASSIVAGGADTQYF.

The rearrangement uses TRBV7-6 and TRBJ1-6; the D is unclear. Trimming pared 2 bases from V and 13 bases from J, leaving 6 bases between. CDR3 length: 11 amino acids. In germline, CDR1 is SGHVS, CDR2 FNYEAQ. CDR3 sequence: CASSLLGPLHF. CDR3 nucleotides: TGTGCCAGCAGCTTATTGGGTCCCCTCCACTTT.